Listed below are T cell receptor beta chains from one sample, sequenced in a study of T cells after yellow fever vaccination. TCRdb itself ran the 5' RACE reads through MiXCR, one entry per CDR3 protein. Of 500,000 to 650,000 distinct CDR3 sequences listed, 9% to 15% were seen once; the top ten hold more than 12%. Sequenced material: PBMCs, taken on the day of the yellow fever booster vaccination. The receptors come from a man aged 25-45 years who received the YFV17D yellow fever vaccine. Each CDR3 is given with its conserved first and last residue. The order of the fields is clone size, J gene, D gene, V gene, CDR3 DNA, CDR3 protein. A D gene is named only where the DNA matches it firmly. Only some rows state a clone size, as once, few, many or a class for expanded clones.

>few|TRBJ2-5|NA|TRBV10-3
TGTGCCATCCAAGAGGAGGTGTCGAACATAAAAGAGACCCAGTACTTC
CAIQEEVSNIKETQYF
>few|TRBJ2-5|NA|TRBV2
TGTGCCAGCAACTGGAGTGGTGAGACCCAGTACTTC
CASNWSGETQYF
>NA|TRBJ2-3|TRBD1|TRBV5-1
TGCGCCAGCAGCCGGACACCACAGGGGGTTGGCGCTAGCACAGATACGCAGTATTTT
CASSRTPQGVGASTDTQYF
>many|TRBJ1-1|NA|TRBV7-9
TGTGCCAGCTGGGGCCTCCCCGGAACTGAAGCTTTCTTT
CASWGLPGTEAFF
>few|TRBJ2-3|TRBD1|TRBV4-3
TGCGCCAGCAGCCAAGACGGGACAGGAGAGATCACAGATACGCAGTATTTT
CASSQDGTGEITDTQYF
>NA|TRBJ1-2|NA|TRBV20-1
TGCAGTGCTAGTAATCGCGCGCAGACAAACTATGGCTACACCTTC
CSASNRAQTNYGYTF
>NA|TRBJ1-4|NA|TRBV7-2
TGTGCCAGCAGCCCCGGTGGCCTCCCCAGCCCAAAACTGTTTTTT
CASSPGGLPSPKLFF
>few|TRBJ2-1|TRBD2|TRBV5-1
TGCGCCAGCAGCTCCTGGGGGACTAGCTCCTACAATGAGCAGTTCTTC
CASSSWGTSSYNEQFF
>NA|TRBJ2-3|NA|TRBV20-1
TGCAGTGCTAGACTGCCCGGCACAGATACGCAGTATTTT
CSARLPGTDTQYF
>few|TRBJ1-6|NA|TRBV7-2
TGTGCCAGCAGCTTCGTCGGACGGAATAATTCACCCCTCCACTTT
CASSFVGRNNSPLHF
>few|TRBJ1-2|NA|TRBV7-2
TGTGCCAGCAGCTTACAGAAGAACTATGGCTACACCTTC
CASSLQKNYGYTF
>few|TRBJ2-1|TRBD2|TRBV19
TGTGCCAGTAGTATCGGGGGAGGGGTTTCCTACAATGAGCAGTTCTTC
CASSIGGGVSYNEQFF
>few|TRBJ1-5|NA|TRBV6-1
TGTGCCAGCAGCCTATTAGGGGATTCGGGTCAGCCCCAGCATTTT
CASSLLGDSGQPQHF
>NA|TRBJ2-5|TRBD1|TRBV4-2
TGTGCCAGCAGCGCCGGGCCGGGACAGGGATACAAGAGAATGACCCAGTACTTC
CASSAGPGQGYKRMTQYF
>few|TRBJ1-5|NA|TRBV28
TGTGCCAGCAGTCTCACATCCAGGGTATCCAGACAGCCCCAGCATTTT
CASSLTSRVSRQPQHF
>few|TRBJ2-1|TRBD2|TRBV15
TGTGCCACCAGCAGAGCCGGGACTAGAGGAAATGAGCAGTTCTTC
CATSRAGTRGNEQFF
>NA|TRBJ2-1|TRBD2|TRBV20-1
TGCAGTGTGGGAGGGTCCGTTGATGAGCAGTTCTTC
CSVGGSVDEQFF
>few|TRBJ2-5|NA|TRBV7-2
TGTGCCAGCAGCTCGGGATGGGGAGAGACCCAGTACTTC
CASSSGWGETQYF
>few|TRBJ2-3|NA|TRBV5-1
TGCGCCAGGGGCACGAGCACAGATACGCAGTATTTT
CARGTSTDTQYF
>few|TRBJ2-2|TRBD1|TRBV20-1
TGCAGTGCTAGAGATGTGGCAGGGGGTCGGAGGGAGCTGTTTTTT
CSARDVAGGRRELFF
>NA|TRBJ2-3|NA|TRBV10-3
TGTGCCATCAGTGAGTCGACTCGCCTCACAGATACGCAGTATTTT
CAISESTRLTDTQYF
>few|TRBJ1-1|NA|TRBV18
TGTGCCAGCCAATCTAGGGGAGACGAAGCTTTCTTT
CASQSRGDEAFF
>NA|TRBJ2-7|NA|TRBV3-1
TGTGCCAGCAGCCAAACGCCGGGAGATCTCTACGAGCAGTACTTC
CASSQTPGDLYEQYF
>few|TRBJ1-1|NA|TRBV7-2
TGTGCCAGCAGCGCTACACCGAACACTGAAGCTTTCTTT
CASSATPNTEAFF
>NA|TRBJ2-7|TRBD2|TRBV18
TGTGCCAGCTCACCAGGGACTAGCGGGAGGGTGCAGTACTTC
CASSPGTSGRVQYF
>NA|TRBJ2-2|NA|TRBV3-1
TGTGCCAGCAGTATGGGCCTCGGCGCCGGGGAGCTGTTTTTT
CASSMGLGAGELFF
>NA|TRBJ2-1|NA|TRBV4-3
TGCGCCAGCAGCCAATTTGGAGGGCTAGCGAATGAGCAGTTCTTC
CASSQFGGLANEQFF
>NA|TRBJ2-3|NA|TRBV29-1
TGCAGCGTCCGCGCCGGTATTGGAGAGGGTCGCACAGATACGCAGTATTTT
CSVRAGIGEGRTDTQYF
>NA|TRBJ2-7|NA|TRBV20-1
TGCAGTGCTTGGACAGATGGGGCCTCCTACGAGCAGTACTTC
CSAWTDGASYEQYF
>many|TRBJ2-1|NA|TRBV20-1
TGCAGTGCTAGAGACCCAGGGGCCCACCTAAATGAGCAGTTCTTC
CSARDPGAHLNEQFF
>few|TRBJ2-7|NA|TRBV7-9
TGTGCCAGCAGCTTAGCGCGATCGTGGGGCGAGCAGTACTTC
CASSLARSWGEQYF
>many|TRBJ2-1|NA|TRBV6-6
TGTGCCAGCAGAGAAAGTAGGTCTAATGAGCAGTTCTTC
CASRESRSNEQFF
>NA|TRBJ1-2|NA|TRBV7-2
TGTGCCAGCAGCTTCCCGGGACTTTCGAACTATGGCTACACCTTC
CASSFPGLSNYGYTF
>few|TRBJ1-5|NA|TRBV20-1
TGCAGTGCTAGGTCGGGATCTAGTCAGCCCCAGCATTTT
CSARSGSSQPQHF
>NA|TRBJ1-2|NA|TRBV4-2
TGTGCCAGCAGCCAAGAAGGGCCGGGAACAGGGACTGGCTACACCTTC
CASSQEGPGTGTGYTF
>few|TRBJ2-1|TRBD2|TRBV12-3/TRBV12-4
TGTGCCAGCAGTGTGCGGGAGGTTTACAATGAGCAGTTCTTC
CASSVREVYNEQFF
>few|TRBJ2-7|TRBD1|TRBV5-1
TGCGCCAGCAGCCCCGGGACAGGGGACAACGAGCAGTACTTC
CASSPGTGDNEQYF
>NA|TRBJ2-1|NA|TRBV7-2
TGTGCCAGCAGCCCGGACAGCCGTACAAATTACAATGAGCAGTTCTTC
CASSPDSRTNYNEQFF
>NA|TRBJ1-3|NA|TRBV5-6
TGTGCCAGCAGCTTCCTAACCTCTGGAAACACCATATATTTT
CASSFLTSGNTIYF
>NA|TRBJ2-7|TRBD1|TRBV10-3
TGTGCCATCAGTGGACAGGGATACGAGCAGTACTTC
CAISGQGYEQYF
>NA|TRBJ1-4|NA|TRBV7-2
TGTGCCAGCAGCTCCATCGGGTCAGTTGATGAAAAACTGTTTTTT
CASSSIGSVDEKLFF
>many|TRBJ2-4|NA|TRBV21-1
TGTGCCAGCAGCGCAGCCTACTGGGGGATTCAGTACTTC
CASSAAYWGIQYF
>few|TRBJ2-7|NA|TRBV5-5
TGTGCCAGCAGCCCTCTAGCGAGTGACTTGCGGGGTGGCGAGCAGTACTTC
CASSPLASDLRGGEQYF
>few|TRBJ2-5|TRBD1|TRBV12-3/TRBV12-4
TGTGCCAGCAGTTTTGAGGGACAGGGAAGGGGGACCCAGTACTTC
CASSFEGQGRGTQYF
>many|TRBJ2-3|NA|TRBV5-5
TGTGCCAGCTTTGTCTCCCGTACCACAGATACGCAGTATTTT
CASFVSRTTDTQYF
>few|TRBJ2-1|TRBD1|TRBV28
TGTGCCAGCAGAGAGGACAGGAGCTCCTACAATGAGCAGTTCTTC
CASREDRSSYNEQFF
>few|TRBJ2-5|NA|TRBV6-5
TGTGCCAGCAGTTACCACGGTCAGGAAGAGACCCAGTACTTC
CASSYHGQEETQYF
>few|TRBJ2-6|TRBD1|TRBV6-2/TRBV6-3
TGTGCCAGCAGTCCCTATCCGAGGGACAGGCGCTCTTCTGGGGCCAACGTCCTGACTTTC
CASSPYPRDRRSSGANVLTF
>many|TRBJ2-5|TRBD2|TRBV18
TGTGCCAGCTCAGAAGGACTAGTGATAGAGACCCAGTACTTC
CASSEGLVIETQYF
>NA|TRBJ2-7|NA|TRBV29-1
TGCAGCGCGACACGGGGGAACGAGCAGTACTTC
CSATRGNEQYF
>NA|TRBJ1-2|TRBD1|TRBV7-9
TGTGCCAGCAGGGTGACCAGGGGGCTCGGGTATGGCTACACCTTC
CASRVTRGLGYGYTF
>many|TRBJ2-3|NA|TRBV10-2
TGCGCCAGCAGTGAGTTGTCAGGGGTAGATACGCAGTATTTT
CASSELSGVDTQYF
>many|TRBJ2-4|NA|TRBV12-3/TRBV12-4
TGTGCCAGCACCTGGGCGGGAAGGAACATTCAGTACTTC
CASTWAGRNIQYF
>NA|TRBJ2-5|NA|TRBV18
TGTGCCAGCTCACCTAACCCTCAAGAGACCCAGTACTTC
CASSPNPQETQYF
>few|TRBJ2-1|TRBD2|TRBV12-3/TRBV12-4
TGTGCCAGCAGTTTATCATTTAGCGGGAGTCATGAGCAGTTCTTC
CASSLSFSGSHEQFF
>few|TRBJ2-1|TRBD2|TRBV11-3
TGTGCCAGCAGCTTAGAGGGGGGGGTTAGTGAGCAGTTCTTC
CASSLEGGVSEQFF
>NA|TRBJ1-5|TRBD1|TRBV20-1
TGCAGTGCTAGATCAGACAGGGAGTATCAGCCCCAGCATTTT
CSARSDREYQPQHF
>NA|TRBJ2-1|NA|TRBV2
TGTGCCAGCAGAGAGTACAATGAGCAGTTCTTC
CASREYNEQFF
>NA|TRBJ2-6|NA|TRBV4-3
TGCGCCAGCAGCCAATTACGAGTCTCTGGGGCCAACGTCCTGACTTTC
CASSQLRVSGANVLTF